Reported below is one T cell receptor beta chain. Its antigen is unknown. The assay was immunoSEQ multiplex PCR, and TCRdb's table has in-frame clones only and misses some. The sample holds about 120,000 clones; approximately 90% are singletons and the top ten take less than 0.35%. This sample stems from a study of OX40 agonist ivuxolimab in advanced cancers. Across the study: Ivuxolimab, which patients received intravenously every 2 weeks, was dosed at 0.01 to 10 mg/kg.

The germline V gene has CDR1 LNHNV and CDR2 YYDKDF (reference sequence). V lost 0 bases and J lost 4, with 12 bases in between. The CDR3 is 15 residues long. Study-level findings and limits: At doses 0.1 to 3.0 mg/kg, CD4+ and CD8+ clones expanded. Mean expanded clone counts were higher in CD8+ than CD4+ T cells.

This rearrangement joins TRBV15 to TRBJ1-1, with D tentatively TRBD1 (6 bases). This receptor was taken from an adult with an advanced solid tumor such as melanoma, head and neck, liver or kidney cancer. Sequenced material: CD4+ or CD8+ T cells sorted from blood, taken in a trial of the OX40 agonist ivuxolimab. The CDR3: CATSRELQGSTEAFF. CDR3 sequence (DNA): TGTGCCACCAGCAGAGAATTACAGGGAAGCACTGAAGCTTTCTTT.